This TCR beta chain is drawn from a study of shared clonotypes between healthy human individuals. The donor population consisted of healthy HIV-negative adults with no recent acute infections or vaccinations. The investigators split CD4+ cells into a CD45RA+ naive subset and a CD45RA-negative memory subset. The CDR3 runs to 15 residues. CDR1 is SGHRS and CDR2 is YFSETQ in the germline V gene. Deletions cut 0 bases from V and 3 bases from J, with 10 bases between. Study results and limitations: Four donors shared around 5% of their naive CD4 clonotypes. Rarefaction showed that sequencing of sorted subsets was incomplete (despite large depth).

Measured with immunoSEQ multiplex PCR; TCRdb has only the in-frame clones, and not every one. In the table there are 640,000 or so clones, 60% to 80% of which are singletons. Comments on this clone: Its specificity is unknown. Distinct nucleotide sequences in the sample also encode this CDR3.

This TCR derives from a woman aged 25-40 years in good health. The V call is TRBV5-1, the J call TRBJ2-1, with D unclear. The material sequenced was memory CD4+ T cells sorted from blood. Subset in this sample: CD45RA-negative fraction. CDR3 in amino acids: CASSLASGSYNEQFF. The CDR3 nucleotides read TGCGCCAGCAGCTTGGCCTCGGGCAGCTACAATGAGCAGTTCTTC.